The 4 T cell receptor beta chains below were found in one sample sequenced in a study of shared clonotypes between healthy human individuals. The data were produced by immunoSEQ multiplex PCR, yet TCRdb's version contains in-frame clones alone and is incomplete. The data show under 600,000 clones, more than 95% seen once. Sequencing used naive CD4+ T cells sorted from blood. Subset described: CD45RA+ positively selected. The receptors originated from a woman between 25 and 40 years old in good health.

This clone showed up just once. J is TRBJ1-4 and V is TRBV27, with no clear D. Trimming cost V 2 bases and J 5 bases, with 12 bases left between them. The length of the CDR3 is 15 residues. CDR1 is MNHEY, CDR2 SMNVEV, per germline (reference sequence). CDR3 coding DNA: TGTGCCAGCAGTTTAGGGTTGCGCAGGAATGAAAAACTGTTTTTT. It translates to CASSLGLRRNEKLFF.

The chain couples TRBV27 to TRBJ1-2; a possible D gene is TRBD1 (5 bases). CDR3 length equals 14 residues. Germline-derived CDR1 and CDR2 are MNHEY and SMNVEV (reference sequence). Trimming took off 8 bases at V and 8 bases at J, with 21 bases between the two ends. CDR3 residues: CASGFPGISGGYTF. The CDR3 DNA is TGTGCCAGCGGATTTCCAGGGATTAGTGGGGGCTACACCTTC.

Points on this clone: Its ends do not fully match the called genes, so a read error is possible. The chain combines TRBV10-3 with TRBJ2-7, with 8 positions matching TRBD1. The CDR3 has 14 residues. CDR1 is ENHRY and CDR2 is SYGVKD in the germline V gene. Here the CDR3 reads CASSFRDRSDEQYF. The CDR3, as DNA: TGTGCCAGCAGTTTCCGGGACAGGAGCGACGAGCAGTACTTC.

The V gene is TRBV6-5, the J gene TRBJ2-5; no reliable D call. The CDR3 has 13 residues. Trimming took off 0 bases at V and 4 bases at J, with 6 bases between the two ends. CDR1 is MNHEY and CDR2 is SVGAGI in the germline V gene. This CDR3 reads CASSYSNRETQYF. For the CDR3, the DNA is TGTGCCAGCAGTTACTCGAACAGAGAGACCCAGTACTTC.